Listed below are T cell receptor beta chains from one sample, sequenced in a study of T cell responses to AZD1222 COVID-19 vaccine. The method was immunoSEQ multiplex PCR; TCRdb's version includes in-frame clones alone and lacks a portion of them. This sample has tens of thousands of clones, with 70% to 85% found just once. Here the sequenced sample was peripheral blood, taken on day 0 of AZD1222 vaccination. These receptors came from an adult in good health. CDR3s include the opening cysteine and the closing phenylalanine or tryptophan. Fields, in order: CDR3 DNA, CDR3 protein, D gene, J gene, V gene, clone size. D genes are given only for firm matches. Part of the rows lack a size; the others show once, few, many or a class for expanded clones.

DNA: TGTGCCAGCAGGAAGGACAGGGTGTCCGGGGAGCTGTTTTTT
CDR3: CASRKDRVSGELFF
D: TRBD1
J: TRBJ2-2
V: TRBV6-5
size: .

DNA: TGTGCCAGCAGCTCCACCCGGACTAGCGGGAGAGTCAATGAGCAGTTCTTC
CDR3: CASSSTRTSGRVNEQFF
D: TRBD2
J: TRBJ2-1
V: TRBV7-9
size: once

DNA: TGTGCCAGCGGGGATAGCAATCAGCCCCAGCATTTT
CDR3: CASGDSNQPQHF
D: .
J: TRBJ1-5
V: TRBV27
size: .

DNA: TGCAGCGTTGTGGCAGGGGGTAACGAGCAGTACTTC
CDR3: CSVVAGGNEQYF
D: TRBD1
J: TRBJ2-7
V: TRBV29-1
size: .

DNA: TGTGCCAGCAGCCCGTCGGGTCGCCGAGTTGGAAACACCATATATTTT
CDR3: CASSPSGRRVGNTIYF
D: .
J: TRBJ1-3
V: TRBV11-2
size: .

DNA: TGTGCCAGCAGTCAACCCCCGATGACAGGGGGGGATCAGCCCCAGCATTTT
CDR3: CASSQPPMTGGDQPQHF
D: TRBD1
J: TRBJ1-5
V: TRBV6-2/TRBV6-3
size: .

DNA: TGTGCCAGCAGCCGCCCAGGAGTCCAGGAGAGATTCTTC
CDR3: CASSRPGVQERFF
D: .
J: TRBJ2-1
V: TRBV11-2
size: .

DNA: TGTGCCAGCAGCCTCCGAGGGCGGGAGCATGTGGACTACAATGAGCAGTTCTTC
CDR3: CASSLRGREHVDYNEQFF
D: TRBD2
J: TRBJ2-1
V: TRBV6-2/TRBV6-3
size: .

DNA: TGTGCCAGCAGCTTGGTAGGGACAGCCTATGGCTACACCTTC
CDR3: CASSLVGTAYGYTF
D: TRBD1
J: TRBJ1-2
V: TRBV5-6
size: .

DNA: TGTGCCAGCAGCGGAACTGGGCCACAGAACTATGGCTACACCTTC
CDR3: CASSGTGPQNYGYTF
D: .
J: TRBJ1-2
V: TRBV6-6
size: few

DNA: TGTGCCAGTAGTATTGCCCTCCGCAGGGGAAAATCTGAAGCTTTCTTT
CDR3: CASSIALRRGKSEAFF
D: .
J: TRBJ1-1
V: TRBV19
size: .

DNA: TGTGCCAGCTCACTACGGGACACGTTCTACGAGCAGTACTTC
CDR3: CASSLRDTFYEQYF
D: .
J: TRBJ2-7
V: TRBV18
size: .

DNA: TGCAGGGCCAAGGGACAGGGGATGGCTGAAGCTTTCTTT
CDR3: CRAKGQGMAEAFF
D: TRBD1
J: TRBJ1-1
V: TRBV29-1
size: .

DNA: TGCGCCAGCAGCTGGAGGACAGGGGGAAACACCGGGGAGCTGTTTTTT
CDR3: CASSWRTGGNTGELFF
D: TRBD1
J: TRBJ2-2
V: TRBV5-1
size: .

DNA: TGTGCCAGCAGCCTGGGGGGCTCTGGAAACACCATATATTTT
CDR3: CASSLGGSGNTIYF
D: .
J: TRBJ1-3
V: TRBV4-2
size: few

DNA: TGTGCCAGCAGCTTACAGGGGATGGAGAACACCGGGGAGCTGTTTTTT
CDR3: CASSLQGMENTGELFF
D: .
J: TRBJ2-2
V: TRBV7-2
size: once

DNA: TGCGCCAGCAGCTCGGGACAGGGCACCGGGGAGCTGTTTTTT
CDR3: CASSSGQGTGELFF
D: TRBD1
J: TRBJ2-2
V: TRBV5-1
size: once

DNA: TGTGCCAGCAGTAGGGAGGGTTGGGCAGGCTACACCTTC
CDR3: CASSREGWAGYTF
D: .
J: TRBJ1-2
V: TRBV6-5
size: .

DNA: TGTGCCAGCAGCTTAAGGGCAGGGGGTGGAACTGAAGCTTTCTTT
CDR3: CASSLRAGGGTEAFF
D: TRBD1
J: TRBJ1-1
V: TRBV5-5
size: few

DNA: TGTGCCAGCTCACCCTATAGCGGCGGAATCCAAGAGACCCAGTACTTC
CDR3: CASSPYSGGIQETQYF
D: .
J: TRBJ2-5
V: TRBV18
size: .

DNA: TGTGCCAGCAGCTCTACGACAGGCTACGAGCAGTACTTC
CDR3: CASSSTTGYEQYF
D: .
J: TRBJ2-7
V: TRBV7-9
size: few

DNA: TGTGCCAGCAGTTCTCCCGGGACTACGTTATACAATGAGCAGTTCTTC
CDR3: CASSSPGTTLYNEQFF
D: TRBD2
J: TRBJ2-1
V: TRBV7-9
size: .

DNA: TGTGCCAGCAGTAAACAGGTGAACACTGAAGCTTTCTTT
CDR3: CASSKQVNTEAFF
D: .
J: TRBJ1-1
V: TRBV28
size: .

DNA: TGCGCCAGCAGCGGTCGGACAGTCAATCAGCCCCAGCATTTT
CDR3: CASSGRTVNQPQHF
D: .
J: TRBJ1-5
V: TRBV4-1
size: .

DNA: TGTGCCAGCAATCGACTAGCGGGAGGCACAGATACGCAGTATTTT
CDR3: CASNRLAGGTDTQYF
D: TRBD2
J: TRBJ2-3
V: TRBV2
size: .